This T cell receptor (beta chain) is drawn from a study of T-cell memory formation after mild COVID-19. Study details: Clusters of TCRs were largely donor specific.

As regards this clonotype: Its antigen is unidentified.

Study-level findings and limits: Shrinking CD4+ clones were chiefly CM and EM; CD8+ ones were chiefly EMRA.

It was 5'RACE with constant-segment primers that produced the TCR alpha and TCR beta cDNA libraries, which carried sample barcodes and UMIs. TCRdb called the 5' RACE reads again in MiXCR, with one record for every CDR3 protein. This sample has 350,000 to 500,000 distinct CDR3 sequences, with about a quarter found just once. Sequences were obtained from PBMCs or a T cell subset sorted from them (not recorded which). This TCR was recovered from an adult woman who had mild COVID-19 (a few samples of this study predate the infection). Cell type and time point are not known.

CDR3 sequence reads: CAWSVPRGRFETQYF. The CDR3 DNA reads TGTGCCTGGAGTGTACCCAGGGGGAGATTTGAGACCCAGTACTTC. The rearrangement uses TRBV30 and TRBJ2-5; 7 bases align to TRBD1. V lost 0 bases, J lost 5 bases, and 9 bases stayed unmatched. The V gene's germline CDR1 is GTSNPN and CDR2 SVGIG (reference sequence). This CDR3 contains 15 residues.